These 23 T cell receptor beta chains share one sample of origin, sequenced in a study of CD8+ T cells in alopecia areata. Treatment specified: oral pan-JAK inhibitor, 5-10 mg twice daily. RNA was isolated and reverse transcribed to cDNA, the sequencing template. Clones were read by immunoSEQ multiplex PCR, and TCRdb kept only the in-frame ones, dropping some. The table has about 140,000 clones, roughly 80% seen once; the top ten hold 20% to 25%. The sample in question was CD8+ T cells sorted from blood, obtained at week 4, from a patient treated with tofacitinib. Source of these receptors: a human donor with alopecia areata.

This clone is categorized as hyperexpanded. Other nucleotide sequences from this sample produce the same CDR3. This rearrangement joins TRBV7-9 to TRBJ2-7, with a weak D call TRBD2 (5 bases). The length of the CDR3 is 12 residues. V was clipped by 4 bases and J by 7 bases, with 11 bases between them. Germline CDR1 reads SEHNR; CDR2 reads FQNEAQ (reference sequence). The CDR3 DNA follows: TGTGCCAGCAGCTCGGACTCCCTGGAGCAGTACTTC. Its translation is CASSSDSLEQYF.

The chain combines TRBV7-9 with TRBJ2-7; a possible D gene is TRBD1 (5 bases). This CDR3 has 14 amino acids. Germline CDR1 is SEHNR and CDR2 is FQNEAQ (reference sequence). Trimming shortened V by 8 bases and J by 0 bases, and 14 bases separated the two germline ends. CDR3 bases: TGTGCCAGCTCCTACCAGGGCAACTCCTACGAGCAGTACTTC. It translates to CASSYQGNSYEQYF.

The chain uses TRBV4-1 and TRBJ2-1; no firm D call. V lost 0 bases, J lost 6 bases, and 9 bases lay in between. CDR3 length: 14 residues. Germline CDR1 reads MGHRA; CDR2 reads YSYEKL. Here the CDR3 reads CASSQESPSNEQFF. The CDR3 region has the DNA TGCGCCAGCAGCCAAGAATCCCCTTCCAATGAGCAGTTCTTC.

The chain is built from TRBV29-1 and TRBJ1-4; no definite D call. Germline CDR1 and CDR2: SQVTM and ANQGSEA. Trimming took 7 bases from V and 8 from J, leaving 20 bases between them. This CDR3 is built from 14 residues. CDR3 DNA sequence: TGCAGCGCTATAGAAAGTATAGGAAGAGAAAAACTGTTTTTT. It is translated as CSAIESIGREKLFF.

This chain uses TRBV4-1 with TRBJ1-1; 7 bases line up with TRBD1. Germline V CDR1 and CDR2: MGHRA, YSYEKL. This CDR3 comprises 14 residues. J lost 4 bases, V lost 3 bases, and 5 bases had no gene match. The CDR3 spells CASSHPTGSTEAFF. In DNA form, the CDR3 reads TGCGCCAGCAGCCACCCGACAGGGTCCACTGAAGCTTTCTTT.

V and J are TRBV29-1 and TRBJ2-1, with 9 bases identical to TRBD2. Germline V CDR1 and CDR2: SQVTM, ANQGSEA. V lost 0 bases, J lost 4 bases, and 4 bases stayed unmatched. The CDR3 runs 15 residues. DNA of the CDR3: TGCAGCGTTGAAGATCGGCTAGCGGGATACAATGAGCAGTTCTTC. Its translation: CSVEDRLAGYNEQFF.

The V and J genes are TRBV15 and TRBJ2-7, with TRBD2 matching over 8 bases. CDR1 and CDR2 (germline): LNHNV, YYDKDF (reference sequence). After removal of 0 bases from V and 2 bases from J, the junction contained 6 bases not matched to a gene. This CDR3 comprises 16 residues. CDR3 sequence reads: CATSRDTGGPTYEQYF. For the CDR3, the DNA is TGTGCCACCAGCAGAGATACGGGAGGGCCCACCTACGAGCAGTACTTC.

This clone was observed a few times. This chain links TRBV23-1 with TRBJ2-2; D not resolved. TRBV23-1 is noted as an ORF with a role that remains uncertain. With 4 bases removed from V and 5 bases from J, the gap between germline ends came to 5 bases. There are 12 residues in the CDR3. Here the CDR3 DNA reads TGCGCCAGCAGTCGACGGACCGGGGAGCTGTTTTTT. Amino acid sequence: CASSRRTGELFF.

This rearrangement joins TRBV7-2 to TRBJ2-1; D not certain. Germline V gene lookup returns CDR1 SGHTA and CDR2 FQGNSA. The CDR3 is 15 amino acids. Deletions cut 5 bases from V and 6 bases from J, with 17 bases between. The DNA of the CDR3 is TGTGCCAGCAGCCCCTGGGAAACCCCAGGCAATGAGCAGTTCTTC. Amino acids: CASSPWETPGNEQFF.

The gene calls are TRBV29-1 and TRBJ1-2; no clear D. Germline V gives CDR1 SQVTM, CDR2 ANQGSEA. V was shortened by 5 bases and J by 7 bases, with 11 bases between the two germline ends. This CDR3 has 11 residues. This CDR3 is CSVPGFGGYTF. In DNA form, the CDR3 reads TGCAGCGTTCCGGGGTTCGGTGGCTACACCTTC. Full variable domain (remainder filled in from reference TRBV29-1 and TRBJ1-2): SAVISQKPSRDICQRGTSLTIQCQVDSQVTMMFWYRQQPGQSLTLIATANQGSEATYESGFVIDKFPISRPNLTFSTLTVSNMSPEDSSIYLCSVPGFGGYTFGSGTRLTVV.

V is TRBV4-1 and J is TRBJ1-2; tentative D call: TRBD1 (5 bases). The CDR3 is 14 residues long. Trimming took off 3 bases at V and 6 bases at J, with 14 bases between the two ends. Germline lookup yields CDR1 MGHRA and CDR2 YSYEKL. CDR3 nucleotide sequence: TGCGCCAGCAGCCACATCGGGGGAAGCGATGGCTACACCTTC. This codes for CASSHIGGSDGYTF.

The chain combines TRBV29-1 with TRBJ2-5; 7 positions match TRBD1. The CDR3 extends over 14 amino acids. The trim removed 7 bases at V and 1 base at J, leaving 9 bases unmatched. CDR1 and CDR2 (germline): SQVTM, ANQGSEA. The CDR3 spells CSARQGLGQETQYF. The CDR3 bases are TGCAGCGCTCGACAGGGATTGGGCCAAGAGACCCAGTACTTC.

This chain connects TRBV29-1 to TRBJ2-7, with D possibly being TRBD1 or TRBD2 (5 bases each). Germline V gene data show CDR1 as SQVTM and CDR2 as ANQGSEA. The CDR3 has 14 residues. Trimming took off 7 bases at V and 0 bases at J, with 16 bases between the two ends. CDR3 sequence: CSASGTDGSYEQYF. The CDR3 bases are TGCAGCGCTTCCGGGACCGATGGCTCCTACGAGCAGTACTTC.

This clone appeared once. The chain links TRBV4-2 to TRBJ1-2, with 9 nucleotides matching TRBD1. The CDR3 runs 16 residues. The germline CDR1 and CDR2 sequences are LGHNA and YNFKEQ. V lost 0 bases to trimming and J lost 6 bases; unmatched junction nucleotides: 8. CDR3 DNA sequence: TGTGCCAGCAGCCAAGATCGTGGGACAGGGCAACATGGCTACACCTTC. This encodes CASSQDRGTGQHGYTF.

The chain joins TRBV7-2 to TRBJ1-5; 7 bases are a match to TRBD1. From germline, CDR1 is SGHTA and CDR2 FQGNSA. The CDR3 has 20 residues. With 0 bases clipped from V and 5 bases from J, the junction kept 19 bases outside the gene matches. CDR3 DNA: TGTGCCAGCAGCTTAGCCCCGGAAGACAGGGATGTTTGGAGCCATCAGCCCCAGCATTTT. Translated: CASSLAPEDRDVWSHQPQHF.

This clone occurred a few times. This sequence joins TRBV20-1 and TRBJ1-5; D not resolved. The CDR3 runs 11 residues. Trimming pared 7 bases from V and 2 bases from J, leaving 6 bases between. Germline V CDR1 and CDR2: DFQATT, SNEGSKA (reference sequence). The CDR3 nucleotides read TGCAGTGGGGTGGGCAATCAGCCCCAGCATTTT. Its translation: CSGVGNQPQHF.

The chain joins TRBV29-1 to TRBJ2-5, with no clear D. Looked up from germline, CDR1 is SQVTM and CDR2 is ANQGSEA. Between the trimmed V and J ends, which lost 2 bases and 4 bases, there was a span of 5 bases. CDR3 length: 11 residues. The CDR3 nucleotides read TGCAGCGTTGAACGGGTAGAGACCCAGTACTTC. Amino acids: CSVERVETQYF.

This clone was counted a few times. The chain recombines TRBV19 with TRBJ2-1; D ambiguous. CDR1 and CDR2 from the germline V gene are LNHDA and SQIVND (reference sequence). The CDR3 has 15 amino acids. V was clipped by 4 bases and J by 4 bases, with 14 bases between them. Here the CDR3 DNA reads TGTGCCAGTAGTAGCGCACGGACGGAATACAATGAGCAGTTCTTC. It translates to CASSSARTEYNEQFF.

The chain links TRBV6-5 to TRBJ2-1; 12 bases are a match to TRBD1. The CDR3 runs to 15 residues. Losses at the gene ends were 6 bases for V and 7 bases for J; bases not matched to a gene: 7. Germline-derived CDR1 and CDR2 are MNHEY and SVGAGI. DNA of the CDR3: TGTGCCAGCAGCCGCGGGACAGGGGGCTTGAATGAGCAGTTCTTC. This encodes CASSRGTGGLNEQFF.

A few counts support this clone. The V and J genes are TRBV23-1 and TRBJ2-3; 8 positions match TRBD1. TRBV23-1 is marked as an open reading frame, function uncertain. This CDR3 region has 15 residues. The V and J ends lost 4 bases and 2 bases, in that order; junction bases with no gene match: 5. The CDR3 region has the DNA TGCGCCAGCAGTCTAGGACAGGGAGTCACAGATACGCAGTATTTT. This encodes CASSLGQGVTDTQYF.

In its sample, this clone was seen once. The rearrangement uses TRBV29-1 and TRBJ2-7; D is unresolved. Germline assignment: CDR1 SQVTM and CDR2 ANQGSEA. Trimming removed 1 base at V and 1 base at J, with 5 bases between. This CDR3 contains 12 residues. CDR3 coding DNA: TGCAGCGTTGAAGTTCATTCCTACGAGCAGTACTTC. Translating gives CSVEVHSYEQYF.

This clone was seen a few times. The chain couples TRBV7-2 to TRBJ2-7, with 10 bases matching TRBD2. The CDR3 runs to 15 residues. Germline assignment: CDR1 SGHTA and CDR2 FQGNSA. V lost 5 bases and J lost 4; bases outside the gene matches: 8. As DNA, the CDR3 is TGTGCCAGCAGCGCTATTACTAGCGGGGCTTACGAGCAGTACTTC. This gives the protein CASSAITSGAYEQYF.

V is TRBV5-1 and J is TRBJ2-3; the D gene is possibly TRBD1 (6 bases). The CDR3 runs 16 residues. Between the trimmed V and J ends, which lost 1 base and 2 bases, there was a span of 14 bases. Germline loops: CDR1 SGHRS, CDR2 YFSETQ. CDR3 in DNA: TGCGCCAGCAGCTTGTTAGGAGACAGGCACACAGATACGCAGTATTTT. Its protein product is CASSLLGDRHTDTQYF.